This TCR beta chain was identified during a study of shared clonotypes between healthy human individuals. Overall study: Donors consisted of a couple of women and three men between 18 and 49.

General study findings and limits: An anticipated effect of sequencing depth on clonotype sharing among donors was recognized. The low donor count limited represented genetic and exposure-history diversity.

Sequencing was performed with immunoSEQ multiplex PCR; in TCRdb, only in-frame clones are kept and a portion is missing. Of roughly 510,000 clones in the sample, around 79% are singletons; the top ten hold roughly an eighth. This CDR3 has 13 residues. CDR1 and CDR2 from the germline V gene are MDHEN and SYDVKM. Trimming removed 3 bases at V and 4 bases at J, with 9 bases between. To note about this clone: The target antigen is unknown.

The sequence was obtained from a woman aged 40 to 50 in good health. Some clones in this sample may be carry-over from other donors' samples. The chain is built from TRBV28 and TRBJ1-2, with no clear D. The sequencing sample was made of PBMCs. Written as DNA, the CDR3 is TGTGCCAGCAGTTTGAGGCCCCTCTATGGCTACACCTTC. It translates to CASSLRPLYGYTF.